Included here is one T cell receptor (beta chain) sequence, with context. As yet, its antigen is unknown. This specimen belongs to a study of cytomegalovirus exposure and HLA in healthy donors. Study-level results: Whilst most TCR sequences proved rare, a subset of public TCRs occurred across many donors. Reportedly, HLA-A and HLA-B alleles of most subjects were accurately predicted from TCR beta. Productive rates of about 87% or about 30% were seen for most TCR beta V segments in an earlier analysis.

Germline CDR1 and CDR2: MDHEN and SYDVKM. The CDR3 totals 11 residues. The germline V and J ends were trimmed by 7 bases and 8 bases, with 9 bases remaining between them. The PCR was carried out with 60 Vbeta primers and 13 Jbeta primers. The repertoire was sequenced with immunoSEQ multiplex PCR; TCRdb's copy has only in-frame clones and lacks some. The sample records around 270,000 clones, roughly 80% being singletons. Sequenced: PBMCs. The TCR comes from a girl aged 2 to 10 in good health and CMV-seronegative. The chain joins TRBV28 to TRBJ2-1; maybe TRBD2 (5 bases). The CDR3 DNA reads TGTGCCAGCACCCTGCGGGATGAGCAGTTCTTC. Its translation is CASTLRDEQFF.